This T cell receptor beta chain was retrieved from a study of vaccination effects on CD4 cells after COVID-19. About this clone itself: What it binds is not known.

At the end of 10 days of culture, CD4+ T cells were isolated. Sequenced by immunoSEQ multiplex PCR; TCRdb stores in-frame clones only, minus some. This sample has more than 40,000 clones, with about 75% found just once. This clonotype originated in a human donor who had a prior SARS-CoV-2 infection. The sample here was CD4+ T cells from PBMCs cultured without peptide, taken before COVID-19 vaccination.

The CDR3 loop reads CASSFFSSVTGSYNEQFF. Written as DNA, the CDR3 is TGTGCCAGCAGCTTTTTCTCTAGCGTCACTGGGTCCTACAATGAGCAGTTCTTC. The chain carries TRBV7-3 and TRBJ2-1; tentative D call: TRBD2 (6 bases). This CDR3 has 18 amino acids. Trimming took off 3 bases at V and 1 base at J, with 19 bases between the two ends. The germline CDR1 and CDR2 sequences are SGHTA and FQGTGA. The full variable domain, completed using reference TRBV7-3 and TRBJ2-1, is GAGVSQTPSNKVTEKGKYVELRCDPISGHTALYWYRQSLGQGPEFLIYFQGTGAADDSGLPNDRFFAVRPEGSVSTLKIQRTERGDSAVYLCASSFFSSVTGSYNEQFFGPGTRLTVL.